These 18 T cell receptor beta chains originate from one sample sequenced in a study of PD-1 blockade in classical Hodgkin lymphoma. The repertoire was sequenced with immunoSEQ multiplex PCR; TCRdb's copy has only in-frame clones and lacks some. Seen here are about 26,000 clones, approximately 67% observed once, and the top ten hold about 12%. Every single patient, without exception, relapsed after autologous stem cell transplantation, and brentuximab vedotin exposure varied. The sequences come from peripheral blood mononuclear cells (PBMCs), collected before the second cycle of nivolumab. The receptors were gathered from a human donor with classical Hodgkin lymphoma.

This CDR3 reads CASTRRGLSGNTIYF. In DNA form, the CDR3 reads TGTGCCAGCACCCGGAGGGGCCTCTCTGGAAACACCATATATTTT. The rearrangement uses TRBV11-2 and TRBJ1-3; D may be TRBD1 (5 bases). The CDR3 totals 15 residues. Germline lookup yields CDR1 SGHAT and CDR2 FQNNGV. V shed 7 bases and J shed 0 bases, with 13 bases lying between them.

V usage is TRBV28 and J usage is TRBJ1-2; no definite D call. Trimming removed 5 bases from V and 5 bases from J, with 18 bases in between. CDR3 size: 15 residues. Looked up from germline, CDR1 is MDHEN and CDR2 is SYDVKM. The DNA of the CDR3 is TGTGCCAGCAGTCTTGGAGACCTCAGCCCTTATGGCTACACCTTC. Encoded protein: CASSLGDLSPYGYTF.

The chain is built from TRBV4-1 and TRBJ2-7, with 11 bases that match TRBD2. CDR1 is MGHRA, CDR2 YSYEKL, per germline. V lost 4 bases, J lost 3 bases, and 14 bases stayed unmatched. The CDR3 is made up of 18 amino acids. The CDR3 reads CASSPGIVASGRIYEQYF. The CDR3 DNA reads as TGCGCCAGCAGCCCGGGGATCGTCGCTAGCGGGAGGATCTACGAGCAGTACTTC.

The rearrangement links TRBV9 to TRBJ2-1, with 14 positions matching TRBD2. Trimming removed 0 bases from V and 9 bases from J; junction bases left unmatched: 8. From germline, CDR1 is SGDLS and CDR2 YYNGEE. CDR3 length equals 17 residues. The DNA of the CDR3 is TGTGCCAGCAGCGTAGGGGTGGGACTAGCGGGAGACCCTGAGCAGTTCTTC. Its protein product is CASSVGVGLAGDPEQFF.

In nucleotides, the CDR3 is TGTGCCACTAGAGGGGACAGGGTGTTCTACGAGCAGTACTTC. Translated, it gives CATRGDRVFYEQYF. This chain connects TRBV9 to TRBJ2-7, with 9 bases lining up with TRBD1. Trimming removed 9 bases from V and 3 bases from J; junction bases left unmatched: 10. This CDR3 is 14 amino acids long. In germline, CDR1 is SGDLS, CDR2 YYNGEE.

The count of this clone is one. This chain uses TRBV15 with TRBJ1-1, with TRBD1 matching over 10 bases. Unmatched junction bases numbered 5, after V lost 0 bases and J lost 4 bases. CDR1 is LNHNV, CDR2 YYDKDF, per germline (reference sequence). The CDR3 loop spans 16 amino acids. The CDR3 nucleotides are TGTGCCACCAGCAGAGATCGGAGGACAGGGGGCACTGAAGCTTTCTTT. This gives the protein CATSRDRRTGGTEAFF.

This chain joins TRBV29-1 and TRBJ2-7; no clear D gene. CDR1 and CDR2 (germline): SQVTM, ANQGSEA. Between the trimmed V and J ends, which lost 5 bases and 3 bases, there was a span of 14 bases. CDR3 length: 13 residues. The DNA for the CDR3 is TGCAGCGTTTGGGGAAGGAACGACTACGAGCAGTACTTC. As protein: CSVWGRNDYEQYF.

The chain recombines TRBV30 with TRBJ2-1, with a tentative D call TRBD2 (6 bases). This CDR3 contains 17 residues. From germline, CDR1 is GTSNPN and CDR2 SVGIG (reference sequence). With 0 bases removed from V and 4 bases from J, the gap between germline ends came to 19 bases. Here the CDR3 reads CAWSVPLGASGYNEQFF. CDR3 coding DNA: TGTGCCTGGAGTGTTCCTCTTGGAGCGAGCGGGTACAATGAGCAGTTCTTC. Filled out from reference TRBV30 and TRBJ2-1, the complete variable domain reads SQTIHQWPATLVQPVGSPLSLECTVEGTSNPNLYWYRQAAGRGLQLLFYSVGIGQISSEVPQNLSASRPQDRQFILSSKKLLLSDSGFYLCAWSVPLGASGYNEQFFGPGTRLTVL.

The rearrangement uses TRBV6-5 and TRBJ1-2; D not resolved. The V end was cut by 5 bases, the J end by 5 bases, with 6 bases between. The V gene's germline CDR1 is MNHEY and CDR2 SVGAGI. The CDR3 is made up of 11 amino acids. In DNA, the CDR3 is TGTGCCAGCAGTGACCGTTATGGCTACACCTTC. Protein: CASSDRYGYTF.

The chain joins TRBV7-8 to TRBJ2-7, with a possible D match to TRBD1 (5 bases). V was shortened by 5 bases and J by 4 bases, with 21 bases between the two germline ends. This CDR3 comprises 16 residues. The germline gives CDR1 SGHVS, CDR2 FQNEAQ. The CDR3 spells CASSDIVMTEQYEQYF. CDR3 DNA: TGTGCCAGCAGCGATATAGTGATGACAGAACAATACGAGCAGTACTTC.

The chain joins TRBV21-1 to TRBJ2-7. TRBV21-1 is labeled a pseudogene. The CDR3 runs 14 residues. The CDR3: CASSKGGDNYEQYF. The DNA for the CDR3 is TGTGCCAGCAGCAAAGGAGGAGACAACTACGAGCAGTACTTC.

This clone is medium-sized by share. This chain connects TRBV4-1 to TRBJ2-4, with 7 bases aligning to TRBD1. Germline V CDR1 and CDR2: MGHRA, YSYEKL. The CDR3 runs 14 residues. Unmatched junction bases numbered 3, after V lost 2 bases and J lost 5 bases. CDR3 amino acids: CASSQIGQENIQYF. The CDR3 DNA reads TGCGCCAGCAGCCAAATAGGACAGGAAAACATTCAGTACTTC.

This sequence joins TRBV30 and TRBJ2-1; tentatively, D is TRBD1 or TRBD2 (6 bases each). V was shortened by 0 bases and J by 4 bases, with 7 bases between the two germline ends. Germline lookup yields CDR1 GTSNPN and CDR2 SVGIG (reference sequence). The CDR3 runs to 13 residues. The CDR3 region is CAWSVGGYNEQFF. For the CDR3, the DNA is TGTGCCTGGAGTGTAGGGGGGTACAATGAGCAGTTCTTC. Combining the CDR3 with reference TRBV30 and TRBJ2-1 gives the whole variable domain SQTIHQWPATLVQPVGSPLSLECTVEGTSNPNLYWYRQAAGRGLQLLFYSVGIGQISSEVPQNLSASRPQDRQFILSSKKLLLSDSGFYLCAWSVGGYNEQFFGPGTRLTVL.

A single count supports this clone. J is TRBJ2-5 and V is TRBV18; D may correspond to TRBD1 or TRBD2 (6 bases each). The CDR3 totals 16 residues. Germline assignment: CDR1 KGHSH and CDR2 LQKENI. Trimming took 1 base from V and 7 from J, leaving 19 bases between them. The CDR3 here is CASSPLRGSRERTQYF. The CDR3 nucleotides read TGTGCCAGCTCACCACTAAGGGGGAGCCGGGAGAGGACCCAGTACTTC.

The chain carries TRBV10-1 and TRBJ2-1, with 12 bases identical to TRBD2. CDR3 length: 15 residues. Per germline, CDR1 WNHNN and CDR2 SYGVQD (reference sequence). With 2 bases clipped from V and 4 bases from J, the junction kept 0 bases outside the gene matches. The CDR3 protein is CASSEGLAGYNEQFF. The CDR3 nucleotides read TGCGCCAGCAGTGAGGGACTAGCGGGGTACAATGAGCAGTTCTTC.

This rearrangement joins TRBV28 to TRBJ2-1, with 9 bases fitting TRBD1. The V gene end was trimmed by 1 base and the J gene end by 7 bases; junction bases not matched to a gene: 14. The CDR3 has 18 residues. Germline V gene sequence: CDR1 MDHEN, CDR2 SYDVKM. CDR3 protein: CASSLSLSGTGRVNEQFF. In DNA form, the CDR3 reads TGTGCCAGCAGTTTATCCCTTTCCGGGACAGGGAGAGTAAATGAGCAGTTCTTC.

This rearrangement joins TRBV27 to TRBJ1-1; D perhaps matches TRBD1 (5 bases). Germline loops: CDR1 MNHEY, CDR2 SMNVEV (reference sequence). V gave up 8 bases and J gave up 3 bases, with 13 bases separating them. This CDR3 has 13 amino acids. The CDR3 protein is CASHLDRYTEAFF. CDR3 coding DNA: TGTGCCAGCCATCTAGACAGATACACTGAAGCTTTCTTT.

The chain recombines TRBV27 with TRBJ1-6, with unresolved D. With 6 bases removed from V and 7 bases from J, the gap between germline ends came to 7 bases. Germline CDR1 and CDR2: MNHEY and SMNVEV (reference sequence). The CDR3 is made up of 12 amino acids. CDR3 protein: CASSPVNSPLHF. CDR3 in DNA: TGTGCCAGCAGCCCAGTCAATTCACCCCTCCACTTT.